This is a list of T cell receptor beta chains from one sample in a study of metastatic and nonmetastatic thyroid tumors. TCRdb reanalyzed the PCR reads via MiXCR. Of roughly 40,000 clones in the sample, about a sixth were seen once. Sequencing was carried out using blood. The receptors originated from a female donor with papillary thyroid cancer or a benign thyroid nodule (not recorded which). Some clones in this sample may be carry-over from other donors' samples. Each CDR3 is given with its conserved first and last residue. The order of the fields is D gene, J gene, clone size, V gene, CDR3 DNA, CDR3 protein. D genes are given only for firm matches. Not all rows give a size; the values are once, few, many and, for expanded clones, a class.

-,TRBJ2-7,many,TRBV15,TGTGCCACCAGCAGAGAAGGCAGTCGCTACGAGCAGTACTTC,CATSREGSRYEQYF
-,TRBJ1-1,many,TRBV30,TGTGCCTGGAGTACAACAGGCTCGAACACTGAAGCTTTCTTT,CAWSTTGSNTEAFF
TRBD2,TRBJ2-1,many,TRBV10-3,TGTGCCATCAGTGAGAGGGCGGGAGAGGCTGGCAATGAGCAGTTCTTC,CAISERAGEAGNEQFF
-,TRBJ1-4,-,TRBV5-1,TGTGCCAGCAGTAGGGAATCTAATGAAAAACTGTTTTTT,CASSRESNEKLFF
TRBD2,TRBJ2-7,many,TRBV20-1,TGCAGTGCTAGAGATCCCCTAGCGGGAGCCCACGAGCAGTACTTC,CSARDPLAGAHEQYF
TRBD2,TRBJ2-7,many,TRBV7-9,TGTGCCAGCAGCCCCAGACTAGCGGGAGGGTACGAGCAGTACTTC,CASSPRLAGGYEQYF
TRBD2,TRBJ2-7,many,TRBV4-1,TGCGCCAGCAGCCAAGTTGGGGGGGGAGAGGTTTCCTACGAGCAGTACTTC,CASSQVGGGEVSYEQYF
TRBD2,TRBJ2-3,few,TRBV28,TGTGCCAGCAGTTACTCCGGGACTAGCGGGTTCACAGATACGCAGTATTTT,CASSYSGTSGFTDTQYF
TRBD1,TRBJ1-6,few,TRBV6-1,TGTGCCAGCATGACAGGGGGGTTATATAATCCGCCCCTCCACTTT,CASMTGGLYNPPLHF
TRBD1,TRBJ2-5,few,TRBV28,TGTGCCAGCACTTCCCCCTTTGACAGGGTGGAGACCCAGTACTTC,CASTSPFDRVETQYF
TRBD2,TRBJ2-7,many,TRBV5-4,TGTGCCAGCAGCTTGGGGCTAGCGGGGGACTATTACGAGCAGTACTTC,CASSLGLAGDYYEQYF
-,TRBJ1-6,-,TRBV30,TGTGCCTGGAGTGATGGACGGGGATCACCCCTCCACTTT,CAWSDGRGSPLHF
-,TRBJ2-1,many,TRBV7-8,TGTGCCAGCAGCGAAGGAAGAGGGCGCGGAGATGAGCAGTTCTTC,CASSEGRGRGDEQFF
-,TRBJ1-4,many,TRBV6-1,TGTGCCAGCAGTCCGAGGGACAACAAAAAACTGTTTTTT,CASSPRDNKKLFF
-,TRBJ2-5,many,TRBV6-1,TGTGCCAGCAGTTCCACCCGGCACGGCGAGACCCAGTACTTC,CASSSTRHGETQYF
-,TRBJ2-1,many,TRBV9,TGTGCCAGCAGTGCCGATCGCCGGACAGTTGGGAGGGTGTACAATGAGCAGTTCTTC,CASSADRRTVGRVYNEQFF
-,TRBJ2-3,few,TRBV6-4,TGTGCCAGCAGTTACAAGTTCAACCCCACAGATACGCAGTATTTT,CASSYKFNPTDTQYF
TRBD1,TRBJ1-2,many,TRBV28,TGTGCCAGCAGGACGACAGGGGGCGCAGAGGGCTACACCTTC,CASRTTGGAEGYTF
-,TRBJ1-5,medium-sized,TRBV6-1,TGTGCCAGCAGCGGGGGATCCGGGAATCAGCCCCAGCATTTT,CASSGGSGNQPQHF
TRBD1,TRBJ1-6,-,TRBV6-1,TGTGCCAGCATCCAGGGACAGGGCAATTCACCCCTCCACTTT,CASIQGQGNSPLHF
TRBD1,TRBJ1-2,many,TRBV20-1,TGCAGTGCTGGCAGGGGGCTTGTCTATGGCTACACCTTC,CSAGRGLVYGYTF
TRBD1,TRBJ1-4,few,TRBV6-2/TRBV6-3,TGTGCCAGCAGACGACAGGGAGGTCAGGAAAAACTGTTTTTT,CASRRQGGQEKLFF
TRBD1,TRBJ2-7,many,TRBV20-1,TGCAGTGCTAGTGGGGCGGGACAGGGAACCTACGAGCAGTACTTC,CSASGAGQGTYEQYF
-,TRBJ2-5,many,TRBV11-2,TGTGCCAGCAGCTTAGTTTACGGGGAGGAATGGGAGACCCAGTACTTC,CASSLVYGEEWETQYF
-,TRBJ2-1,-,TRBV20-1,TGCAGTGCTAGAGACCCCTTTGGCGCGGGCAGTTACAATGAGCAGTTCTTC,CSARDPFGAGSYNEQFF
-,TRBJ2-7,-,TRBV11-3,TGTGCCAGCAGCTTTGGGGGTGTTGAGCAGTACTTC,CASSFGGVEQYF
-,TRBJ1-4,many,TRBV6-1,TGTGCAGCCGCGGGACCTGAAAAACTGTTTTTT,CAAAGPEKLFF
-,TRBJ1-4,many,TRBV4-1,TGCGCCAGCAGCCAAGCGTCGGGCTCGGTTGAAAAACTGTTTTTT,CASSQASGSVEKLFF
-,TRBJ2-7,many,TRBV25-1,TGTGCCAGCAGTGAAGGGGACGAGCAGTACTTC,CASSEGDEQYF
-,TRBJ1-1,few,TRBV2,TGTGCCAGCAGCCAACTAGACCCAGAGAACACTGAAGCTTTCTTT,CASSQLDPENTEAFF
TRBD1,TRBJ1-2,many,TRBV20-1,TGCAGTGTCAAGACAGGGACTAACTATGGCTACACCTTC,CSVKTGTNYGYTF
-,TRBJ2-5,-,TRBV13,TGTGCCAGCAGCCCGGACAGAGTCCAAGGGACCCAGTACTTC,CASSPDRVQGTQYF
-,TRBJ1-2,many,TRBV18,TGTGCCAGCTCCCCATCATTGGTCGACAGCTATGGCTACACCTTC,CASSPSLVDSYGYTF
-,TRBJ2-2,-,TRBV7-3,TGTGCCAGCAGCTTAGAGCCGGGCACCGGGGAGCTGTTTTTT,CASSLEPGTGELFF
TRBD2,TRBJ2-1,-,TRBV27,TGTGCCAGCAGTTTTTCGGGAGGGCCCAATGAGCAGTTCTTC,CASSFSGGPNEQFF
-,TRBJ2-7,few,TRBV24-1,TGTGCCGACGAGCAGAGGGGTACTTTTTATGAGCAGTACTTC,CADEQRGTFYEQYF
-,TRBJ1-5,medium-sized,TRBV28,TGTGCCAGCAGTTTCTGGGTTCAGCCCCAGCATTTT,CASSFWVQPQHF
-,TRBJ2-7,many,TRBV20-1,TGCAGTGGGTACACCAGCGCGGGTGTCTCCTACGAGCAGTACTTC,CSGYTSAGVSYEQYF
-,TRBJ1-5,few,TRBV28,TGTGCCAGCAGTTCGACAAGATACAGGGATCAACCCCAGCATTTT,CASSSTRYRDQPQHF
-,TRBJ2-2,few,TRBV19,TGTGCCAGTACCCCCCGACTAGTGGGATTTACCGGGGAGCTGTTTTTT,CASTPRLVGFTGELFF
-,TRBJ2-3,many,TRBV7-9,TGTGCCAGCAGCCCGGACACAGATACGCAGTATTTT,CASSPDTDTQYF
-,TRBJ2-1,-,TRBV4-1,TGCTCCAGCAGCCAAGACTCGGGGGCCTACAATGAGCAGTTCTTC,CSSSQDSGAYNEQFF
-,TRBJ1-1,many,TRBV27,TGTGCCAGCAGTCCCGGGACGGCGAACACTGAAGCTTTCTTT,CASSPGTANTEAFF
-,TRBJ2-5,many,TRBV20-1,TGCAGTGTCTCACCCCCCTGGGGAACCCAAGAGACCCAGTACTTC,CSVSPPWGTQETQYF
TRBD1,TRBJ1-2,-,TRBV6-1,TGTGCCAGCATGTCGACAGGGGGCTATGGCTACACCTTC,CASMSTGGYGYTF
-,TRBJ1-2,-,TRBV11-1,TGTGCCAGCAGTTTACGGACAGTAGGAGCTTCCTATGGCTACACCTTC,CASSLRTVGASYGYTF
-,TRBJ1-1,-,TRBV27,TGTGCCAGCAGCTCTACATACCACACTGAAGCTTTCTTT,CASSSTYHTEAFF
-,TRBJ1-1,many,TRBV6-1,TGTGCCAGCAGGGTGGGTTGGGACACTGAAGCTTTCTTT,CASRVGWDTEAFF
-,TRBJ2-1,many,TRBV9,TGTGCCAGCAGCGTAGATAGCGCATCCTACAATGAGCAGTTCTTC,CASSVDSASYNEQFF
TRBD2,TRBJ2-5,many,TRBV7-3,TGTGCCAGCAGCTTAACGCCTAGCGGCCCCCAAGAGACCCAGTACTTC,CASSLTPSGPQETQYF